This T cell receptor (beta chain) is drawn from a study of molecular identifiers for immune sequencing clone quantification (dated by TCRdb to 2016 to 2018). In terms of the full investigation: In a replicate experiment, RNA from roughly 20,000 or 100,000 naive CD8 T cells was split into five aliquots, four of which were sequenced. CD8 T cells were used in a methods study to benchmark molecular-identifier clustering-based TCR repertoire sequencing (MIDCIRS) and TCR RNA copy counting. Study-level results and caveats: Roughly 2.8 recovered TCR RNA copies per cell were obtained by modeling, versus approximately 9 by digital PCR, implying a capture efficiency of approximately 30%. Spiked-in Jurkat TCR RNA equal to a single cell's worth was reported to be detectable even within 1,100,000 naive CD8 T cells. When barcode sub-clustering was omitted, TCR diversity was inflated by chimeric consensus sequences, with chimeras reaching as high as 47%. The sizes of highly expanded clones could end up underestimated when identical TCR molecules share a barcode. Clones above 20 RNA copies held over 99% of molecules in CMV-specific effector cells but under 1% in naive cells. Naive libraries contained spiked-in Jurkat TCR RNA (roughly 10 copies' worth), which is not part of the donor repertoire.

Naive CD8 T cell libraries were made from around 18,000 to 910,000 sorted cells using 10%, 30% or 50% of purified RNA. On a BD FACSAria II, naive CD8 T cells were FACS-sorted as CD8+CD4-CCR7+CD45RA+ and collected into RLT Plus buffer. To test detection sensitivity, Jurkat RNA equivalent to approximately ten TCR copies was spiked into samples of roughly 20,000-1,100,000 naive CD8 T cells. CD8 T cells were enriched with RosetteSep CD8+ T Cell Enrichment Cocktail and Ficoll-Paque, followed by ACK red cell lysis. Libraries were constructed by PCR. For sequencing, an Illumina HiSeq 4000 was employed. Preparation of bulk TCR libraries followed a previously described approach, with the TCR primers listed in Table S5. Purification of total RNA was performed with the Qiagen AllPrep DNA/RNA kit. Before analysis, reads from multiple sequencing runs of the same library were pooled. Processing in the source paper ran as follows. Only reads with exact TCR constant sequence were kept, trimmed to 150 nt, and grouped by their 12-nt molecular barcodes. Reads in each barcode group were sub-clustered using a 15% Levenshtein threshold, and a quality-weighted consensus sequence was built for each RNA molecule. Non-functional sequences were removed, as were lower-count sequences one edit away from another. On the basis of fitting two negative binomial distributions, barcode sub-clusters with fewer than 20% of the maximum read count were discarded. TCRdb itself trimmed the public reads at Q25 with fastp, ran MiXCR and retained productive beta chains. Each entry merges the rows of one CDR3 protein and shows their most common DNA and genes. What appears here as the V and J calls and clone size reflects TCRdb's work, not the paper's. The sample table shows about 640,000 distinct CDR3 sequences, and about 20% are seen once. The ten biggest clones cover 0.85% to 0.9% of the sample.

The CDR3 holds 17 amino acids from the cysteine to the phenylalanine. The DNA shown is the 51-base CDR3, in frame from base 1. Taken from the germline V gene, the CDR1 and CDR2 loops are SGHAT and FQNNGV. V is cut back by 1 base and J by 2 bases, with 7 bases in the junction unmatched. This clonotype was seen repeatedly, ten times or more. Its recognized antigen is unknown. The record has no base qualities; no much larger clone is one base away. This receptor was obtained from a human donor in good health. Some libraries in this study had Jurkat cell RNA spiked in. The sequencing sample was made of naive CD8+ T cells from blood, with Jurkat cell RNA spiked in. Taken with the paper, the label for cell subset or site translates to: FACS-sorted CD8+CD4-CCR7+CD45RA+ naive T cells. The chain uses TRBV11-2 and TRBJ2-1, with TRBD2 identical over 8 junction bases. The nucleotide sequence reads as follows: TGTGCCAGCAGCTTAGTTGGACTAGCCGTAGCCTACAATGAGCAGTTCTTC. It is translated as CASSLVGLAVAYNEQFF.